Sequencing of this T cell receptor beta chain was carried out in a study of blood T cell repertoires in COVID-19 (dated by TCRdb to about 2020). About the study as a whole: Collaborator samples came from the United States, Italy and Spain and covered acute and convalescent phases of COVID-19. The prospective study material was composed of cDNA or gDNA derived from T cells, B-cell-depleted T cells, or PBMCs. Deeply sampled blood TCRbeta repertoires from subjects exposed to, actively infected with, or recovered from COVID-19 were included in the dataset. The repertoires were released in a freely available public database intended as a resource for research on the immune response to SARS-CoV-2. Samples were obtained from the ongoing ImmuneRACE study (first 160 participants) and from 1,254 subjects provided by 6 global collaborators. The sample metadata nearly always contained a de-identified subject ID, COVID-19 status, age in years and sex. Where HLA class I and class II types were available, the types were taken from metadata supplied by the sample provider, not from assay-based typing.

The germline V gene yields MNHEY for CDR1 and SVGAGI for CDR2. The CDR3 starts with the cysteine, ends with the phenylalanine, and has 13 residues. The DNA shown is the 39-base CDR3, in frame from base 1. A distance of 11 bases separates the germline ends of V and J, which lose 6 bases and 3 bases respectively. Another Seattle source contributed samples from volunteer blood donors who had recovered from COVID-19. Whole blood was collected in K2EDTA tubes by collaborating institutions according to the institutions' own protocols. For TCRbeta analysis, collaborator samples were shipped as frozen whole blood, as isolated PBMCs, or as DNA extracted from either sample type. Results the study describes overall, beyond this receptor: How much clinical and demographic metadata was included differed by source and by participant, and the metadata was provided uncurated.

TCRbeta CDR3 regions were amplified from genomic DNA by means of the immunoSEQ Assay, a bias-controlled multiplex PCR. Regarding the original processing steps: The number of nucleated cells in each sample was estimated by amplification of reference gene primers within the assay. To quantify the absolute abundance of each unique TCRbeta CDR3 rearrangement, sequence reads were collapsed and filtered. Productive Simpson clonality was computed per sample as the square root of Simpson's diversity index over productive rearrangements. The source is immuneACCESS, and TCRdb retained only in-frame sequences with V and J called. Part of the clones is not carried over; for the studies checked, unresolved V genes explain less than half of this, and the remainder is unexplained. That table gives V, J and clone size, and the DNA gave D and trimming. Within this sample are 150,000 to 200,000 clones, with approximately 84% of them counted one time only. Together, the top ten hold more than 7.5% of the sample.

The count of this clone is one. The antigen it binds to is not known. Within one base of it there is no much larger clone, and no base qualities were kept. The source material was peripheral blood. The chain was built from TRBV6-5 and TRBJ1-1, with the D gene call left open. The TCR sequence derives from a man aged 40-49 years who had recovered from COVID-19. The CDR3 in this case is CASREGYDTEAFF. In nucleotides, the sequence is TGTGCCAGCAGGGAGGGATATGACACTGAAGCTTTCTTT.